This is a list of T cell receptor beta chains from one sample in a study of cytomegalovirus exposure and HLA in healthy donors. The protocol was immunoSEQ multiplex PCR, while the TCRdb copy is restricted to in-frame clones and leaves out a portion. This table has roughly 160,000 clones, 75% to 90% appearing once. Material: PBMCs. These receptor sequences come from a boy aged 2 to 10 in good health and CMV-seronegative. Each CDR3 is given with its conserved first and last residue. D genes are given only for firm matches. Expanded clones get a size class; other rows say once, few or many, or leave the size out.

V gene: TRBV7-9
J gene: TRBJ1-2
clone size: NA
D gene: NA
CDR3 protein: CASSLFEAWQGFNYGYTF
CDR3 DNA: TGTGCCAGCAGCTTATTCGAAGCGTGGCAGGGGTTTAACTATGGCTACACCTTC

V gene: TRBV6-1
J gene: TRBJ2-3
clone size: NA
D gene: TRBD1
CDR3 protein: CASSDGRWTGVIDTQYF
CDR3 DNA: TGTGCCAGCAGTGACGGCAGGTGGACAGGGGTAATAGATACGCAGTATTTT

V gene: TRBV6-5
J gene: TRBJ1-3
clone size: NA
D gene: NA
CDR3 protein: CASSYSGGAGGNTIYF
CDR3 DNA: TGTGCCAGCAGTTATTCGGGGGGCGCCGGTGGAAACACCATATATTTT

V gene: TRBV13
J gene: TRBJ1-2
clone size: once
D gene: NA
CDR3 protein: CASSLGGAARGYTF
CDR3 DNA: TGTGCCAGCAGCTTAGGGGGGGCGGCGAGGGGCTACACCTTC

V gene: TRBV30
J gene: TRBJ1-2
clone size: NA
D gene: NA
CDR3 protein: CAWSAHVRPGENYGYTF
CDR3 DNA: TGTGCCTGGAGCGCCCATGTACGCCCAGGGGAGAACTATGGCTACACCTTC

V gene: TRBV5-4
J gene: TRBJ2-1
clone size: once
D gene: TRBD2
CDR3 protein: CASSLGVASGVFEQFF
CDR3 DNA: TGTGCCAGCAGCTTGGGGGTAGCTAGCGGGGTATTTGAGCAGTTCTTC

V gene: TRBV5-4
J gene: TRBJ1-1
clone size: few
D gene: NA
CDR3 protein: CASSGGLNTEAFF
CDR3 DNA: TGTGCCAGCAGCGGGGGACTTAACACTGAAGCTTTCTTT

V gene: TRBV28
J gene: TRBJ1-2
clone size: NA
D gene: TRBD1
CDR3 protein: CASSSTVTGPSNYGYTF
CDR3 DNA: TGTGCCAGCAGTTCTACGGTGACAGGGCCATCTAACTATGGCTACACCTTC

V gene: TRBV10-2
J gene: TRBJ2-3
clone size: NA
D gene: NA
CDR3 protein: CASSLIAADTQYF
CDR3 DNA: TGCGCCAGCAGTTTGATTGCGGCAGATACGCAGTATTTT

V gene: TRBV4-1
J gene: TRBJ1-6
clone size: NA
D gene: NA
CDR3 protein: CASSHEGGGYNSPLHF
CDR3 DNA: TGCGCCAGCAGCCACGAGGGGGGGGGATATAATTCACCCCTCCACTTT

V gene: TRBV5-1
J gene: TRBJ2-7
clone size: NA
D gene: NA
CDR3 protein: CASSLAMTLSSYEQYF
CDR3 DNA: TGCGCCAGCAGCTTGGCCATGACACTGAGCTCCTACGAGCAGTACTTC

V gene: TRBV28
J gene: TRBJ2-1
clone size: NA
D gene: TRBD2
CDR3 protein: CASSSRTSGRGNEQFF
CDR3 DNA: TGTGCCAGCAGTTCCCGGACTAGCGGGAGGGGTAATGAGCAGTTCTTC

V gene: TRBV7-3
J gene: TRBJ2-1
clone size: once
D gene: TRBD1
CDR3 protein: CASSQDRGNEQFF
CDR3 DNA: TGTGCCAGCAGCCAGGACAGGGGCAATGAGCAGTTCTTC

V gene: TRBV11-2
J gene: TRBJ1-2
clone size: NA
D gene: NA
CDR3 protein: CASSLGGGFYGYTF
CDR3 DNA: TGTGCCAGCAGCTTAGGGGGCGGCTTTTATGGCTACACCTTC

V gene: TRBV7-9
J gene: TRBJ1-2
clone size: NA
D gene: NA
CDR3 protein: CASSQIPVYGYTF
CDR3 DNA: TGTGCCAGCAGCCAGATTCCCGTGTATGGCTACACCTTC

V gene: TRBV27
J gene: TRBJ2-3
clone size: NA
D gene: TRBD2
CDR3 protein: CASSLASGKTDTQYF
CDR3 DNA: TGTGCCAGCAGTTTGGCCAGCGGGAAAACAGATACGCAGTATTTT

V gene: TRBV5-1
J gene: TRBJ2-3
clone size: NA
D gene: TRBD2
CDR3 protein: CASSLSSERGGFTDTQYF
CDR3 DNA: TGCGCCAGCAGCTTGAGCTCGGAGCGGGGGGGCTTTACAGATACGCAGTATTTT

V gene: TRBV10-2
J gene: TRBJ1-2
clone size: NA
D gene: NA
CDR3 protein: CASTPDRLGGYGYTF
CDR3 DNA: TGCGCCAGCACCCCCGACAGGTTAGGCGGCTATGGCTACACCTTC